This T cell receptor beta chain was recovered during a study of graft-versus-host responses after intestinal transplantation. Looking at the study overall: The transplants performed in recipients were multivisceral, liver-intestinal, or isolated intestinal. Anti-thymocyte globulin served as induction for all recipients, who then took tacrolimus and steroids for about three years. Study observations and caveats: Recipient marrow showed GvH clones, some seen first in ileum or blood. Some patients had graft-donor T cell macrochimerism. In their allografts, the ratios of graft-versus-host to host-versus-graft T cell clones were high.

TCRdb's copy holds only in-frame clones and misses some; the assay was immunoSEQ multiplex PCR. Of about 37,000 clones detected, approximately 86% appear once; the ten largest clones hold more than 15%. Lamina propria and intraepithelial lymphocytes were released by processing graft tissue. The V gene lost 7 bases and the J gene lost 1 base, with 10 bases spanning the gap. The CDR3 consists of 13 residues. Looked up from germline, CDR1 is LNHDA and CDR2 is SQIVND (reference sequence). Regarding this clone: The antigen is undetermined.

This TCR was sampled from a human patient who received an intestinal transplant, so some T cells may come from the graft donor. The source was ileum tissue, collected about 28 weeks after intestinal transplant. The genes are TRBV19 and TRBJ1-1; a possible D gene is TRBD1 (6 bases). CDR3 sequence reads: CASMAGANTEAFF. The CDR3 DNA is TGTGCCAGTATGGCGGGGGCGAACACTGAAGCTTTCTTT.